This T cell receptor (beta chain) originates from a study of CD8 T cell repertoires and HIV-1 epitope variants. TCRdb's table, derived via immunoSEQ multiplex PCR, lists solely in-frame clones and lacks some. Of around 6,000 clones listed, around two thirds are singletons. In the case of this clone: Its target is not known.

The V and J ends lost 0 bases and 7 bases, in that order; junction bases with no gene match: 13. The CDR3 covers 18 residues. CDR1 SGHNT and CDR2 YYREEE come from the germline V gene (reference sequence). Sample: cultured CD8+ T cells derived from PBMCs. The receptor comes from a male donor with HIV. The chain is built from TRBV5-4 and TRBJ2-7; 13 nucleotides match TRBD2. CDR3 sequence: CASSLGLPGLAGFGEQYF. The CDR3 DNA is TGTGCCAGCAGCTTGGGGCTACCGGGACTAGCGGGATTCGGGGAGCAGTACTTC. Complete variable domain (other parts from reference TRBV5-4 and TRBJ2-7): ETGVTQSPTHLIKTRGQQVTLRCSSQSGHNTVSWYQQALGQGPQFIFQYYREEENGRGNFPPRFSGLQFPNYSSELNVNALELDDSALYLCASSLGLPGLAGFGEQYFGPGTRLTVT.